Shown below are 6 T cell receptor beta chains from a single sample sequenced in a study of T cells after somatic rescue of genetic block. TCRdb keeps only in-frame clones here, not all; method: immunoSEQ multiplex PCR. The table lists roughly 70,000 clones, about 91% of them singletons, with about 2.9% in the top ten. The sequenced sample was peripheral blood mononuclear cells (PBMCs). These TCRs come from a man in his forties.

The CDR3 sequence: CASSSPGRNHEQYF. DNA for the CDR3: TGTGCCAGCAGTTCCCCGGGACGTAACCACGAGCAGTACTTC. The chain links TRBV6-5 to TRBJ2-7, with D tentatively TRBD1 or TRBD2 (5 bases each). Germline V lookup: CDR1 MNHEY, CDR2 SVGAGI. V shed 4 bases and J shed 5 bases, with 15 bases lying between them. The CDR3 is 14 residues long.

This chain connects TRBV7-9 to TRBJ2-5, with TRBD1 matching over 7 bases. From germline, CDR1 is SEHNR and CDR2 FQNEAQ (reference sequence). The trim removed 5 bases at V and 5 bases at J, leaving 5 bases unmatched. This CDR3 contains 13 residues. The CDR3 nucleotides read TGTGCCAGCAGCCGCACAGGGGAGGAGACCCAGTACTTC. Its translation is CASSRTGEETQYF.

For the CDR3, the DNA is TGCGCCAGCAGCCCCGGACGGACAGGGAAGTTTTCGACCTACGAGCAGTACTTC. Translated: CASSPGRTGKFSTYEQYF. The chain employs TRBV5-1 and TRBJ2-7; TRBD1 agrees at 8 bases. The CDR3 is made up of 18 amino acids. The V segment lost 4 bases and the J segment 2 bases; nucleotides outside the gene matches: 17. From germline, CDR1 is SGHRS and CDR2 YFSETQ.

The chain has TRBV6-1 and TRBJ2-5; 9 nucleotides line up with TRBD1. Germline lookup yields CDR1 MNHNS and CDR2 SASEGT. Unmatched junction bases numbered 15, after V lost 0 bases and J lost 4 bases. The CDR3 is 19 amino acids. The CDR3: CASSEAFTGQGFLRETQYF. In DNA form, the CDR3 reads TGTGCCAGCAGTGAAGCCTTTACCGGACAGGGGTTTTTGCGAGAGACCCAGTACTTC.

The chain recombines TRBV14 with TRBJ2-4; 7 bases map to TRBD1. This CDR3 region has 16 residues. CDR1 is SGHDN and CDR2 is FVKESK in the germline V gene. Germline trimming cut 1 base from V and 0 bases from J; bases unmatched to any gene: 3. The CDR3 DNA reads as TGTGCCAGCAGCCAAGGGGACAGTCTAGCCAAAAACATTCAGTACTTC. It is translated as CASSQGDSLAKNIQYF.

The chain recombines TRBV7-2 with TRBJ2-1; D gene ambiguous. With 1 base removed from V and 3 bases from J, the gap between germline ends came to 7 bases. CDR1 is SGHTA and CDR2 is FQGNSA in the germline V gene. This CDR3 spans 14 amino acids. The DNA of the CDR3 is TGTGCCAGCAGCTTAGATGGAGACTACAATGAGCAGTTCTTC. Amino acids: CASSLDGDYNEQFF.